This TCR beta chain originates from a study of T cell responses to AZD1222 COVID-19 vaccine. Whole-study findings and limits: Spike-specific TCR breadth and depth went up after people got two AZD1222 doses.

As regards this clone: Its cognate antigen is unknown.

Profiled with immunoSEQ multiplex PCR; TCRdb holds only in-frame clones, not every one. The data hold approximately 210,000 clones, with roughly 94% observed a single time. The sequence was collected from an adult who received the MenACWY meningococcal vaccine as a control. The material was peripheral blood, obtained 28 days after the second dose of the MenACWY control vaccine.

CDR3 region: CASSHHQEIGYGYTF. In DNA form, the CDR3 reads TGTGCCAGCAGCCACCACCAGGAAATCGGGTATGGCTACACCTTC. The genes are TRBV6-5 and TRBJ1-2; no reliable D call. From germline, CDR1 is MNHEY and CDR2 SVGAGI. The ends were cut back, 6 bases at V and 5 bases at J, with 19 bases in the middle. The CDR3 loop spans 15 amino acids.